Listed here are 22 T cell receptor beta chains from one sample, sequenced in a study of response to subunit inactivated influenza vaccine. TCRdb itself ran the RT-PCR reads through MiXCR, one entry per CDR3 protein. The table shows 500,000 or so distinct CDR3 sequences, with about 15% occurring only once. This specimen was CD4+ T cells sorted from PBMCs, taken 23 months after vaccination. These receptor sequences come from a man in his fifties or sixties who received an inactivated influenza vaccine.

The table lists this clonotype with a few counts. The V and J genes are TRBV20-1 and TRBJ1-3; D possibly corresponds to TRBD1 (5 bases). Germline V gene sequence: CDR1 DFQATT, CDR2 SNEGSKA (reference sequence). The CDR3 runs to 13 residues. Trimming took off 0 bases at V and 13 bases at J, with 16 bases between the two ends. The CDR3 DNA follows: TGCAGTGCTAGAGATCAGGGCAGCCTTGCGATATATTTT. Residues: CSARDQGSLAIYF.

This clonotype was detected a few times. This chain joins TRBV5-1 and TRBJ1-4, with 9 bases that match TRBD1. Germline-derived CDR1 and CDR2 are SGHRS and YFSETQ. CDR3 size: 14 residues. V lost 5 bases to trimming and J lost 8 bases; unmatched junction nucleotides: 7. Written as DNA, the CDR3 is TGCGCCAGCAGGGAGGGACAGGGCCCCGAAAAACTGTTTTTT. It yields the protein CASREGQGPEKLFF.

This clonotype was detected a few times. The V gene is TRBV5-1, the J gene TRBJ1-3; a possible D gene is TRBD1 (6 bases). Germline V gene data show CDR1 as SGHRS and CDR2 as YFSETQ. V was pared by 0 bases and J by 0 bases, with 13 bases between. The CDR3 is 17 amino acids. CDR3 protein: CASSLVPRGPSGNTIYF. Here the CDR3 DNA reads TGCGCCAGCAGCTTGGTACCCAGGGGCCCCTCTGGAAACACCATATATTTT.

The chain has TRBV28 and TRBJ2-4; TRBD2 aligns across 11 bases. CDR3 size: 15 residues. In germline, CDR1 is MDHEN, CDR2 SYDVKM. With 2 bases clipped from V and 15 bases from J, the junction kept 12 bases outside the gene matches. The CDR3 here is CASSLDRSGRAERYF. The CDR3 DNA reads as TGTGCCAGCAGTTTAGATCGTAGCGGGAGGGCCGAGAGGTACTTC. The full variable domain, its missing parts supplied by reference TRBV28 and TRBJ2-4, is DVKVTQSSRYLVKRTGEKVFLECVQDMDHENMFWYRQDPGLGLRLIYFSYDVKMKEKGDIPEGYSVSREKKERFSLILESASTNQTSMYLCASSLDRSGRAERYFGAGTRLSVL.

The rearrangement uses TRBV2 and TRBJ2-2; D remains ambiguous. Looked up from germline, CDR1 is SNHLY and CDR2 is FYNNEI. Between the trimmed V and J ends, which lost 5 bases and 2 bases, there was a span of 12 bases. This CDR3 has 15 amino acids. CDR3 coding DNA: TGTGCCAGCAGTCTCTTGCGGATCAACACCGGGGAGCTGTTTTTT. It encodes CASSLLRINTGELFF.

This clonotype was detected only a few times. The chain employs TRBV2 and TRBJ1-5, with a tentative D call TRBD1 (6 bases). Trimming removed 1 base at V and 5 bases at J, with 12 bases between. The germline V gene encodes CDR1 SNHLY and CDR2 FYNNEI. This CDR3 contains 15 residues. The CDR3 DNA follows: TGTGCCAGCAGTGAAGGGGGGGCTGACGATCAGCCCCAGCATTTT. Protein product: CASSEGGADDQPQHF. Complete variable domain (other parts from reference TRBV2 and TRBJ1-5): EPEVTQTPSHQVTQMGQEVILRCVPISNHLYFYWYRQILGQKVEFLVSFYNNEISEKSEIFDDQFSVERPDGSNFTLKIRSTKLEDSAMYFCASSEGGADDQPQHFGDGTRLSIL.

The sample holds many counts of this clonotype. The J gene is TRBJ2-4, the V gene TRBV15; 9 positions match TRBD2. The trim removed 0 bases at V and 7 bases at J, leaving 13 bases unmatched. This CDR3 comprises 18 residues. Per the germline V gene, CDR1 is LNHNV and CDR2 is YYDKDF (reference sequence). The CDR3 spells CATSRDRLRGGKGNIQYF. CDR3 nucleotide sequence: TGTGCCACCAGCAGAGATCGCTTGCGGGGGGGCAAAGGGAACATTCAGTACTTC.

Regarding this clonotype: It may be a read error: a sequence one base away is much more abundant. The CDR3 nucleotides are TGCAGCGTTAACGACGGAACAGATATGCAGTATTTT. Protein product: CSVNDGTDMQYF. The J gene is TRBJ2-3, the V gene TRBV29-1, with D uncertain. The CDR3 is 12 residues long. Per the germline V gene, CDR1 is SQVTM and CDR2 is ANQGSEA.

This clonotype was detected only a few times. This sequence joins TRBV5-5 and TRBJ2-3; D unclear. The V end lost 4 bases, the J end lost 0 bases, and 12 bases lay between the germline ends. The CDR3 is 15 residues long. CDR1 is SGHKS and CDR2 is YYEKEE in the germline V gene (reference sequence). The CDR3 here is CASSRTGSSTDTQYF. The CDR3 nucleotides read TGTGCCAGCAGCCGGACCGGATCTAGCACAGATACGCAGTATTTT.

This clonotype was recorded many times. V is TRBV6-1 and J is TRBJ1-5; 10 positions agree with TRBD1. The germline V gene has CDR1 MNHNS and CDR2 SASEGT. V lost 6 bases to trimming and J lost 1 base; unmatched junction nucleotides: 0. CDR3 size: 14 residues. The CDR3 nucleotides read TGTGCCAGCAGGGGACAGGGGAGCAATCAGCCCCAGCATTTT. Its protein product is CASRGQGSNQPQHF.

This clonotype has only a few counts. The DNA for the CDR3 is TGTGCCAGCAGCCGAGCAGGGGCAAGGGGTGAAGCTTTCTTT. Its translation: CASSRAGARGEAFF. This chain uses TRBV3-1 with TRBJ1-1, with D possibly matching TRBD1 (6 bases). The germline V gene encodes CDR1 LGHDT and CDR2 YNNKEL (reference sequence). V dropped 4 bases and J dropped 7 bases, with 16 bases sitting between them. The CDR3 spans 14 residues.

V is TRBV5-1 and J is TRBJ1-1; 7 nucleotides align to TRBD1. This CDR3 contains 14 residues. CDR1 and CDR2 (germline): SGHRS, YFSETQ. V was clipped by 1 base and J by 3 bases; unmatched bases: 3. CDR3 region: CASSLITGDTEAFF. The CDR3 DNA follows: TGCGCCAGCAGCTTGATTACAGGGGACACTGAAGCTTTCTTT.

V usage is TRBV4-2 and J usage is TRBJ2-3; D ambiguous. Trimming removed 2 bases from V and 4 bases from J, with 10 bases in between. The V gene's germline CDR1 is LGHNA and CDR2 YNFKEQ. The CDR3 is 14 residues long. This chain's CDR3 is CASSQIVRPDTQYF. The CDR3 nucleotides read TGTGCCAGCAGCCAAATTGTAAGGCCAGATACGCAGTATTTT.

This clonotype was recorded many times. The chain's CDR3 is CASSGPTGSQEKLFF. The CDR3 DNA reads TGTGCCAGCAGTGGGCCGACAGGCTCACAGGAAAAACTGTTTTTT. The V gene is TRBV28, the J gene TRBJ1-4; a weak D match, TRBD1 (6 bases). Germline V gives CDR1 MDHEN, CDR2 SYDVKM. The CDR3 sequence is 15 residues long. The V end was cut by 5 bases, the J end by 8 bases, with 18 bases between.

This clonotype has a handful of counts. This chain connects TRBV5-6 to TRBJ2-7; TRBD1 aligns across 9 bases. V lost 3 bases, J lost 3 bases, and 10 bases stayed unmatched. Germline V CDR1 and CDR2: SGHDT, YYEEEE. This CDR3 spans 16 amino acids. The CDR3 here is CASSSLLGQGHYEQYF. CDR3 DNA sequence: TGTGCCAGCAGCTCACTTCTGGGACAGGGCCACTACGAGCAGTACTTC.

This clonotype was recorded at least ten times. The rearrangement joins TRBV6-2 or TRBV6-3 to TRBJ2-7, with 12 bases aligning to TRBD2. CDR1 and CDR2 (germline): MNHEY, SVGEGT. The length of the CDR3 is 16 residues. With 4 bases clipped from V and 1 base from J, the junction kept 5 bases outside the gene matches. DNA for the CDR3: TGTGCCAGCAGTTTTCGGACTAGCGGGATATCCTACGAGCAGTACTTC. It yields the protein CASSFRTSGISYEQYF.

This clonotype has only a few counts. One junction end disagrees with the germline gene, perhaps due to a read error. The chain couples TRBV3-1 to TRBJ1-2; D is possibly TRBD1 (5 bases). There are 11 residues in the CDR3. Per the germline V gene, CDR1 is LGHDT and CDR2 is YNNKEL (reference sequence). CDR3 region: CASSMGGTDVF. CDR3 coding DNA: TGTGCCAGCAGCATGGGGGGTACAGACGTCTTC.

This clonotype was detected only a few times. This chain uses TRBV10-3 with TRBJ1-1; 9 nucleotides agree with TRBD1. Germline V CDR1 and CDR2: ENHRY, SYGVKD. V lost 10 bases and J lost 1; bases outside the gene matches: 4. This CDR3 has 13 amino acids. This CDR3 is CATRTGANTEAFF. CDR3 nucleotide sequence: TGTGCCACCCGGACAGGGGCGAACACTGAAGCTTTCTTT.

This clonotype was seen more than once but under ten times. The chain links TRBV20-1 to TRBJ1-2; D is ambiguous. Germline V gives CDR1 DFQATT, CDR2 SNEGSKA (reference sequence). V was trimmed by 4 bases and J by 5 bases, leaving 11 bases between them. This CDR3 is built from 12 residues. CDR3 coding DNA: TGCAGTGCTAATCTGGGGAGATATGGCTACACCTTC. It is translated as CSANLGRYGYTF.

The gene calls are TRBV20-1 and TRBJ2-2; D may be TRBD2 (7 bases). This CDR3 spans 14 amino acids. V lost 3 bases, J lost 4 bases, and 12 bases lay in between. Germline CDR1 DFQATT, CDR2 SNEGSKA (reference sequence). CDR3 nucleotide sequence: TGCAGTGCTAGGGGAGGGACACCCACCGGGGAGCTGTTTTTT. Translating it yields CSARGGTPTGELFF.

The chain couples TRBV30 to TRBJ2-7; no firm D call. Germline values: CDR1 GTSNPN, CDR2 SVGIG (reference sequence). The length of the CDR3 is 12 residues. V gave up 4 bases and J gave up 2 bases, with 9 bases separating them. The CDR3 protein is CAWMGTAYEQYF. The CDR3 nucleotides are TGTGCCTGGATGGGCACAGCCTACGAGCAGTACTTC.

This clonotype was counted only a few times. The chain uses TRBV5-6 and TRBJ2-5; D is ambiguous. CDR1 and CDR2 from the germline V gene are SGHDT and YYEEEE. The ends were cut back, 1 base at V and 5 bases at J, with 6 bases in the middle. The CDR3 length is 12 residues. CDR3 amino acids: CASSLKFETQYF. DNA for the CDR3: TGTGCCAGCAGCTTGAAATTTGAGACCCAGTACTTC.